These T cell receptor beta chains were read from a single sample in a study of beta chain features in type 1 diabetes. Sequenced by immunoSEQ multiplex PCR; TCRdb stores in-frame clones only, minus some. The top ten clones hold 0.028% of a sample with more than 250,000 clones, just over 20% of them seen once. The specimen sequenced was naive CD4+ T cells from blood. The origin of the receptors is a woman aged 40 to 55 with type 1 diabetes. CDR3s include the opening cysteine and the closing phenylalanine or tryptophan. D genes are given only for firm matches. Where a row states a size, it is once, few, many or the class of an expanded clone; other rows omit it.

. TRBJ1-5 TRBV4-2 . CASSQDLGYSNQPQHF TGTGCCAGCAGCCAAGATCTAGGCTATAGCAATCAGCCCCAGCATTTT
. TRBJ1-2 TRBV19 TRBD1 CASSRDRGNYGYTF TGTGCCAGTAGCAGGGACAGGGGGAACTATGGCTACACCTTC
few TRBJ1-1 TRBV7-9 . CASSGAGSHTEAFF TGTGCCAGCAGCGGGGCAGGGTCGCACACTGAAGCTTTCTTT
few TRBJ1-5 TRBV4-2 TRBD1 CASSHSDRDNQPQHF TGTGCCAGCAGCCACAGTGACAGGGACAATCAGCCCCAGCATTTT
. TRBJ2-5 TRBV6-6 . CASNLGTPAEETQYF TGTGCCAGCAACCTAGGGACTCCCGCCGAAGAGACCCAGTACTTC
few TRBJ1-3 TRBV6-1 . CASRDSMENTIYF TGTGCCAGCAGGGACTCGATGGAAAACACCATATATTTT
. TRBJ2-1 TRBV7-6 TRBD1 CASSFTGQGYNEQFF TGTGCCAGCAGCTTCACGGGACAGGGTTACAATGAGCAGTTCTTC
. TRBJ2-5 TRBV9 TRBD2 CASSATSGRMETQYF TGTGCCAGCAGCGCGACTAGCGGGAGAATGGAGACCCAGTACTTC
. TRBJ2-5 TRBV11-2 . CASSLEGLALQETQYF TGTGCCAGCAGCTTGGAGGGGCTAGCTTTACAAGAGACCCAGTACTTC
. TRBJ1-2 TRBV9 TRBD1 CASSVAPGGPLDYGYTF TGTGCCAGCAGCGTAGCCCCAGGGGGTCCTCTCGACTATGGCTACACCTTC
. TRBJ1-1 TRBV29-1 . CSVVTSTEAFF TGCAGCGTTGTTACATCCACTGAAGCTTTCTTT
few TRBJ1-4 TRBV7-9 . CASSPRERGMKATNEKLFF TGTGCCAGCAGCCCCCGGGAGAGAGGGATGAAGGCAACTAATGAAAAACTGTTTTTT
. TRBJ1-5 TRBV10-3 . CAISDPEPQPQHF TGTGCCATCAGTGACCCAGAACCACAGCCCCAGCATTTT
few TRBJ2-7 TRBV4-3 . CASSQDTPGPGSTYEQYF TGCGCCAGCAGCCAAGATACCCCAGGCCCCGGCAGCACCTACGAGCAGTACTTC
. TRBJ2-1 TRBV6-6 TRBD2 CASSYSPGLAGFEQFF TGTGCCAGCAGTTACTCTCCGGGACTAGCGGGGTTTGAGCAGTTCTTC
. TRBJ2-1 TRBV10-3 . CAISVSGNEQFF TGTGCCATCAGTGTTAGCGGCAATGAGCAGTTCTTC
. TRBJ1-1 TRBV29-1 . CSVEEQTVNTEAFF TGCAGCGTTGAAGAGCAGACAGTGAACACTGAAGCTTTCTTT
. TRBJ1-2 TRBV28 . CASTRWGAEGYTF TGTGCCAGCACCCGGTGGGGAGCGGAGGGCTACACCTTC
few TRBJ2-3 TRBV5-1 . CASSPGPSSTDTQYF TGCGCCAGCAGCCCAGGGCCTTCTAGCACAGATACGCAGTATTTT
. TRBJ2-7 TRBV9 . CASSVAPGTAGEQYF TGTGCCAGCAGCGTAGCCCCGGGTACCGCCGGCGAGCAGTACTTC
. TRBJ2-4 TRBV5-6 TRBD2 CASSSGGTAKNIQYF TGTGCCAGCAGCTCGGGAGGGACCGCCAAAAACATTCAGTACTTC
. TRBJ2-1 TRBV7-3 TRBD2 CASSSSSGTRNEQFF TGTGCCAGCAGCTCCTCTAGCGGGACTCGCAATGAGCAGTTCTTC
few TRBJ2-5 TRBV18 TRBD2 CASSIGAGRQETQYF TGTGCCAGCTCAATTGGAGCGGGGCGACAAGAGACCCAGTACTTC
. TRBJ2-1 TRBV19 TRBD2 CASTGGSGSYNEQFF TGTGCCAGTACCGGTGGTAGCGGGAGTTACAATGAGCAGTTCTTC
. TRBJ2-3 TRBV28 . CASSLGQGRPNTQYF TGTGCCAGCAGTTTGGGTCAGGGGCGACCGAATACGCAGTATTTT
. TRBJ1-2 TRBV28 . CASIETEANYGYTF TGTGCCAGCATAGAGACAGAGGCTAACTATGGCTACACCTTC
few TRBJ2-1 TRBV9 TRBD1 CASSAGEGQRQFF TGTGCCAGCAGCGCCGGTGAGGGACAGCGGCAGTTCTTC
few TRBJ2-3 TRBV9 . CASSPRTSTDTQYF TGTGCCAGCAGCCCGCGTACTAGCACAGATACGCAGTATTTT
few TRBJ1-3 TRBV4-1 . CASSQIKSTVAGNTIYF TGCGCCAGCAGCCAAATAAAGTCGACTGTGGCGGGAAACACCATATATTTT
few TRBJ2-7 TRBV4-2 . CASSQEPPDYEQYF TGTGCCAGCAGCCAAGAACCACCAGACTACGAGCAGTACTTC
. TRBJ2-7 TRBV11-2 TRBD1 CASSFVTGGYEQYF TGTGCCAGCAGCTTTGTTACAGGGGGATACGAGCAGTACTTC
few TRBJ2-1 TRBV7-2 . CASSLGTFSYNEQFF TGTGCCAGCAGCTTAGGGACTTTCTCCTACAATGAGCAGTTCTTC
. TRBJ2-6 TRBV19 . CASSIDRGEAGANVLTF TGTGCCAGTAGTATAGATCGCGGAGAGGCTGGGGCCAACGTCCTGACTTTC
. TRBJ1-2 TRBV5-1 . CASSFEDSYGYTF TGCGCCAGCAGCTTTGAAGACAGCTATGGCTACACCTTC
. TRBJ2-5 TRBV19 TRBD1 CASSITGTGTKETQYF TGTGCCAGTAGCATCACCGGGACAGGAACTAAAGAGACCCAGTACTTC
. TRBJ1-1 TRBV4-3 TRBD1 CASSQDPAGGYTEAFF TGCGCCAGCAGCCAAGATCCCGCAGGGGGCTACACTGAAGCTTTCTTT
. TRBJ2-7 TRBV2 . CASSGLRTGQEQYF TGTGCCAGCAGTGGCCTCCGCACAGGGCAGGAGCAGTACTTC
. TRBJ2-3 TRBV4-3 . CASSQDRRHTQYF TGCGCCAGCAGCCAAGATCGGAGGCATACGCAGTATTTT
few TRBJ1-2 TRBV4-3 . CASSQEGSGYGYTF TGCGCCAGCAGCCAAGAGGGGTCAGGGTATGGCTACACCTTC
few TRBJ1-5 TRBV6-1 . CASSPLGDKGQPQHF TGTGCCAGCAGTCCCCTGGGGGACAAAGGACAGCCCCAGCATTTT
. TRBJ2-1 TRBV7-9 . CASSSTGTEQFF TGTGCCAGCAGCTCTACCGGGACAGAGCAGTTCTTC
. TRBJ2-7 TRBV30 TRBD1 CAWAGQGYEQYF TGTGCCTGGGCAGGACAGGGCTACGAGCAGTACTTC
. TRBJ2-3 TRBV5-5 . CASSLVAGSTDTQYF TGTGCCAGCAGCTTGGTAGCAGGGTCAACAGATACGCAGTATTTT
few TRBJ1-1 TRBV5-1 . CASSYGDTWNTEAFF TGCGCCAGCTCCTACGGGGACACATGGAACACTGAAGCTTTCTTT